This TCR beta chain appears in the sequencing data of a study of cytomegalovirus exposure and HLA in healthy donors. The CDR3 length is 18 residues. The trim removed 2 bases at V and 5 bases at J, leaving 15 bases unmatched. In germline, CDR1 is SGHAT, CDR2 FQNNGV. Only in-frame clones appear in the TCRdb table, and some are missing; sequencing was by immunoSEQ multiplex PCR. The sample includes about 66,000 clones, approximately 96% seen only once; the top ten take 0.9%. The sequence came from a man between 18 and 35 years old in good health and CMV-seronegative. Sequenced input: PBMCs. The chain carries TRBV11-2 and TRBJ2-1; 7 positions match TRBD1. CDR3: CASSLKGAHWAEHNEQFF. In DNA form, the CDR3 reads TGTGCCAGCAGCTTAAAGGGGGCGCATTGGGCTGAACACAATGAGCAGTTCTTC.